This T cell receptor beta chain was observed in a study of blood T cells in healthy people across ages. This clonotype came up a few times. The CDR3 is 14 amino acids. Trimming took 5 bases from V and 5 from J, leaving 16 bases between them. Per the germline V gene, CDR1 is SGHTA and CDR2 is FQGNSA. Primed by a sample-barcoded 5' primer and a J-beta primer mix, a second PCR proceeded for 7 to 11 cycles. One entry per CDR3 protein results from TCRdb running MiXCR on the 5' RACE reads. The sample lists 1.5 million to 2 million distinct CDR3 sequences; over 25% were seen once. The sample comprised blood. The V and J genes are TRBV7-2 and TRBJ2-7; D is uncertain. The clonotype comes from a woman aged 30 to 39 in good health. DNA for the CDR3: TGTGCCAGCAGCCCAATAGAAGGTTGGAACGAGCAGTACTTC. Translation: CASSPIEGWNEQYF.